This entry is about one T cell receptor beta chain. The PCR ran on 60 Vbeta and 13 Jbeta primers. Data came from immunoSEQ multiplex PCR; TCRdb stores just in-frame clones and leaves some out. In all, the sample yields about 55,000 clones. The data belong to a study of cytomegalovirus exposure and HLA in healthy donors. This CDR3 has 13 residues. Trimming removed 5 bases from V and 5 bases from J; junction bases left unmatched: 5. The germline V gene encodes CDR1 LGHNT and CDR2 FRNRAP. Sequencing used PBMCs. The gene calls are TRBV12-5 and TRBJ1-1, with TRBD1 matching 7 bases. The TCR comes from an older woman in good health and CMV-seropositive. CDR3 region: CASGLDRATEAFF. The CDR3 bases are TGTGCTAGTGGTCTCGACAGGGCGACTGAAGCTTTCTTT.